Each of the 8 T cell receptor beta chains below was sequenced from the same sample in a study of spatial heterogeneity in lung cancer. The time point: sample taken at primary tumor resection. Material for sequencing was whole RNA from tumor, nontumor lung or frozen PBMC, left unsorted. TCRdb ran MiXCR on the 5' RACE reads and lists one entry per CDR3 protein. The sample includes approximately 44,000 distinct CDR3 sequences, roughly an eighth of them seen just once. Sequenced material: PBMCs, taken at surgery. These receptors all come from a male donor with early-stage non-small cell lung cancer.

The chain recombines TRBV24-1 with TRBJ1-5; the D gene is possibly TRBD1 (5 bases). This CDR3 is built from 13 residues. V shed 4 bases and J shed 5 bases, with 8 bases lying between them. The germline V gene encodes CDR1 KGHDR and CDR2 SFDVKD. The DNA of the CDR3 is TGTGCCACCAGTGACAGGGTGGATCAGCCCCAGCATTTT. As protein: CATSDRVDQPQHF.

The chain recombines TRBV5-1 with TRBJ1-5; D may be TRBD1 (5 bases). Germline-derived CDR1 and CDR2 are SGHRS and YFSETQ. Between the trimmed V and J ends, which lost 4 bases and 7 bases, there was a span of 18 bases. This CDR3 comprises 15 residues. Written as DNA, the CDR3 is TGCGCCAGCAGCAGCGGGCCGGACATGGCCCAGCCCCAGCATTTT. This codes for CASSSGPDMAQPQHF. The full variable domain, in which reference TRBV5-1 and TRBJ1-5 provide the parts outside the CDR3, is KAGVTQTPRYLIKTRGQQVTLSCSPISGHRSVSWYQQTPGQGLQFLFEYFSETQRNKGNFPGRFSGRQFSNSRSEMNVSTLELGDSALYLCASSSGPDMAQPQHFGDGTRLSIL.

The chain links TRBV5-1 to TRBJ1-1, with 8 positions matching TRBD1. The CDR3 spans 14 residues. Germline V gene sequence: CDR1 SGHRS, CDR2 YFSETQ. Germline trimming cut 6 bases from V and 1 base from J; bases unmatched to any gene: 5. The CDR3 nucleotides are TGCGCCAGCAACATAGGACAGGGGAACACTGAAGCTTTCTTT. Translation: CASNIGQGNTEAFF.

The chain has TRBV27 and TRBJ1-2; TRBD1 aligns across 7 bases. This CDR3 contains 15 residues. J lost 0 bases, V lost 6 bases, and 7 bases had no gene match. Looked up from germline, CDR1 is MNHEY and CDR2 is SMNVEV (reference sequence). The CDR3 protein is CASRFRGGPNYGYTF. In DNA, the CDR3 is TGTGCCAGCAGATTCAGGGGGGGACCTAACTATGGCTACACCTTC.

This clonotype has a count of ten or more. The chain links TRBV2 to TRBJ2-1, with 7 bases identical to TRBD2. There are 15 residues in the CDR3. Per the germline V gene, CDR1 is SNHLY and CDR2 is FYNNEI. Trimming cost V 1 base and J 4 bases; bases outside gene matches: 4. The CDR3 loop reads CASSEGLAGYNEQFF. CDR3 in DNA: TGTGCCAGCAGTGAAGGATTAGCGGGTTACAATGAGCAGTTCTTC.

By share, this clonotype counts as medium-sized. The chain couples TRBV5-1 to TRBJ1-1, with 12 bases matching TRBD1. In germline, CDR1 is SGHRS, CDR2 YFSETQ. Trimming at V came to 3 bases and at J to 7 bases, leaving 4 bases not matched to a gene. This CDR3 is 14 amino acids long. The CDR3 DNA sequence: TGCGCCAGCAGCTCGGGGACAGGGGGCCGTGAAGCTTTCTTT. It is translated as CASSSGTGGREAFF.

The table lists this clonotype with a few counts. The CDR3 reads CASSLEGTDTQYF. The CDR3 nucleotides are TGCGCCAGCAGCTTGGAAGGGACAGATACGCAGTATTTT. The chain couples TRBV5-1 to TRBJ2-3, with no clear D. Germline assignment: CDR1 SGHRS and CDR2 YFSETQ. V lost 0 bases, J lost 3 bases, and 5 bases lay in between. The CDR3 is 13 amino acids.

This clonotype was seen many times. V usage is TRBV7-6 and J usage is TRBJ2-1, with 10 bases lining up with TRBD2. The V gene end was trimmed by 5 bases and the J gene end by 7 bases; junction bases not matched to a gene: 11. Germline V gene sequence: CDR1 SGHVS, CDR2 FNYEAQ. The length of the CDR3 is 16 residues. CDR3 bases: TGTGCCAGCAGCACCATATTTAGCGGGGGGTCAAATGAGCAGTTCTTC. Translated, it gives CASSTIFSGGSNEQFF. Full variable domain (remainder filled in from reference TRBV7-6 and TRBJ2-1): GAGVSQSPRYKVTKRGQDVALRCDPISGHVSLYWYRQALGQGPEFLTYFNYEAQQDKSGLPNDRFSAERPEGSISTLTIQRTEQRDSAMYRCASSTIFSGGSNEQFFGPGTRLTVL.